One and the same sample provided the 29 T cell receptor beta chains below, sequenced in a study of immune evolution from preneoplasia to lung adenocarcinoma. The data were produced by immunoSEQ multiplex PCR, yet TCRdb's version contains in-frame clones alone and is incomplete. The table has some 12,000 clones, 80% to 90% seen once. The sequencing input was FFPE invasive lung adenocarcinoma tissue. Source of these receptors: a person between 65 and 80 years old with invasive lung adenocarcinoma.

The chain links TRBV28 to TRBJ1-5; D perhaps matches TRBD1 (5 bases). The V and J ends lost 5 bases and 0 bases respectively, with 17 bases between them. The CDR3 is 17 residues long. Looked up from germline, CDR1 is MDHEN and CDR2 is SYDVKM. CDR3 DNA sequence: TGTGCCAGCAGTCCAGGCGACAGCAGATTTAGCAATCAGCCCCAGCATTTT. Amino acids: CASSPGDSRFSNQPQHF.

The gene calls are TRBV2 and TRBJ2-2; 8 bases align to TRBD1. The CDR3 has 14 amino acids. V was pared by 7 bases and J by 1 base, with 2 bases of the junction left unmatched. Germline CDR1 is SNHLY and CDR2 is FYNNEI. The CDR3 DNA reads TGTGCCAGCAACGGACAGGGGAACACCGGGGAGCTGTTTTTT. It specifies CASNGQGNTGELFF.

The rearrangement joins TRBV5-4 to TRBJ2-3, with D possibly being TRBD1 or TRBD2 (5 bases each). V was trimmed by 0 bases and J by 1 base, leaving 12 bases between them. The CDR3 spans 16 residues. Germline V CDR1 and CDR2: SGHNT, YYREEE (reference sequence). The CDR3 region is CASSLGGSFRTDTQYF. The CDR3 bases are TGTGCCAGCAGCTTGGGGGGGAGCTTTCGCACAGATACGCAGTATTTT.

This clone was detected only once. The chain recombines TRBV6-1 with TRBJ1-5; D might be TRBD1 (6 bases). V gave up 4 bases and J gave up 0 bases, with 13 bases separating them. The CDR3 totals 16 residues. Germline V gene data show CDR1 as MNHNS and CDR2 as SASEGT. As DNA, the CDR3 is TGTGCCAGCAGTGTAGGGACATTCAATAGCAATCAGCCCCAGCATTTT. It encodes CASSVGTFNSNQPQHF.

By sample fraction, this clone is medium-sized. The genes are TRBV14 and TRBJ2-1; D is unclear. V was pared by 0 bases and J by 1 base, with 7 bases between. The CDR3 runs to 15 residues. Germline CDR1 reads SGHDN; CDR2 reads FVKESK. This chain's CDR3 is CASSQDRRSYNEQFF. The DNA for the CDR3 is TGTGCCAGCAGCCAAGATCGAAGGTCCTACAATGAGCAGTTCTTC.

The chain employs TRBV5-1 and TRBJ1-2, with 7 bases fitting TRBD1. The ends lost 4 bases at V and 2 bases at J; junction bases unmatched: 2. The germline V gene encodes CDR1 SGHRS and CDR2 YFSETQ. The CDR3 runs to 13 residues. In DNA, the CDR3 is TGCGCCAGCAGCGTGGGACAGAACTATGGCTACACCTTC. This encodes CASSVGQNYGYTF.

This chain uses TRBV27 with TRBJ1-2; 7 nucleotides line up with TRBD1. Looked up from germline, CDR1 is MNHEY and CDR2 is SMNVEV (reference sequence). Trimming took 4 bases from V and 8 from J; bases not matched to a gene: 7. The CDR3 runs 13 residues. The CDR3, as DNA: TGTGCCAGCAGTTCCACAGGGGATCGGGGCTACACCTTC. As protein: CASSSTGDRGYTF.

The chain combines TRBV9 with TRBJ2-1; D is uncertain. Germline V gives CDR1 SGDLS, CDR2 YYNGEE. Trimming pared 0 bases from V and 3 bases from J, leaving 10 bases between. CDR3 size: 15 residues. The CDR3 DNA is TGTGCCAGCAGCGTAGATGGGTTCGGCTACAATGAGCAGTTCTTC. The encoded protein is CASSVDGFGYNEQFF.

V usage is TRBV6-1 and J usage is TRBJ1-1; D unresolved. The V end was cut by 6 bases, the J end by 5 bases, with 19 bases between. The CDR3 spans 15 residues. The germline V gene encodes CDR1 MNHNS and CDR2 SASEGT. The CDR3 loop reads CASRYTVEAGTEAFF. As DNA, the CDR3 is TGTGCCAGCAGGTATACAGTGGAGGCGGGGACTGAAGCTTTCTTT.

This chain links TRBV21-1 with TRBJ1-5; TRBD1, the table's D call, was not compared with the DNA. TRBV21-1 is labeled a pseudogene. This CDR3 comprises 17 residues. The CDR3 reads CASNSKRGRGGSQPQHF. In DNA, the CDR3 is TGTGCCAGCAATTCGAAACGGGGCAGGGGTGGGAGTCAGCCCCAGCATTTT.

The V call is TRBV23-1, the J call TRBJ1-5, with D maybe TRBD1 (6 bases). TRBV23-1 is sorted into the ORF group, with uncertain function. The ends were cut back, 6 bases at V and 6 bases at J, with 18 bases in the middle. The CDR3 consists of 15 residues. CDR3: CASRTGPTFTQPQHF. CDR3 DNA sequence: TGCGCCAGCAGGACAGGCCCTACTTTTACTCAGCCCCAGCATTTT.

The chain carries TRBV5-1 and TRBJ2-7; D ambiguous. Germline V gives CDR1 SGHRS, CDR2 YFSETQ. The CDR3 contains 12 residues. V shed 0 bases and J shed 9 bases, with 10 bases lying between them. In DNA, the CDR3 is TGCGCCAGCAGCTTGGACGAGGCGGTGCAGTACTTC. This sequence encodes CASSLDEAVQYF.

The CDR3 coding sequence is TGTGCCAGCAGCCTAGGGGGCCCGAGGAGCACAGATACGCAGTATTTT. Its protein is CASSLGGPRSTDTQYF. The rearrangement links TRBV27 to TRBJ2-3; 7 bases are shared with TRBD1. Germline CDR1 and CDR2: MNHEY and SMNVEV (reference sequence). CDR3 length: 16 residues. Trimming took 6 bases from V and 0 from J; bases not matched to a gene: 9.

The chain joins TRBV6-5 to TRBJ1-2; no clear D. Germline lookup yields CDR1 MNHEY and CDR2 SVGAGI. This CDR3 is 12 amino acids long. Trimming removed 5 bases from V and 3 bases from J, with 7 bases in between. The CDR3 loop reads CASSAQDYGYTF. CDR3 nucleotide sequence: TGTGCCAGCAGTGCCCAGGACTATGGCTACACCTTC.

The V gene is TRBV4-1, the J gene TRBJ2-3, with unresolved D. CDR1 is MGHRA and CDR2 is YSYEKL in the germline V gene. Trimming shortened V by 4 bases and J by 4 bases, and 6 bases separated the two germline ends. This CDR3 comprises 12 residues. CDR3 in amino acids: CASSLSSDTQYF. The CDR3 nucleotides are TGCGCCAGCAGCCTTTCCTCAGATACGCAGTATTTT.

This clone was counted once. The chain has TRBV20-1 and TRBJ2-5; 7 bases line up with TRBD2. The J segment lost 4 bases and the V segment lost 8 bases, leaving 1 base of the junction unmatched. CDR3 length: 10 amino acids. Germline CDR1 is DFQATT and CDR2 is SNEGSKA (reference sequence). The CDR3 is CSPGGETQYF. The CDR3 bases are TGCAGTCCGGGGGGAGAGACCCAGTACTTC.

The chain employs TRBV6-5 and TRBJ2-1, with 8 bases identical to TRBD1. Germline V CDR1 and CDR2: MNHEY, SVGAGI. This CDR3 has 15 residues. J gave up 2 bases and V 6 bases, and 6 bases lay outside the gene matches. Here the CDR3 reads CASSPDRDPYNEQFF. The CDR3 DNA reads TGTGCCAGCAGCCCGGACAGGGACCCCTACAATGAGCAGTTCTTC.

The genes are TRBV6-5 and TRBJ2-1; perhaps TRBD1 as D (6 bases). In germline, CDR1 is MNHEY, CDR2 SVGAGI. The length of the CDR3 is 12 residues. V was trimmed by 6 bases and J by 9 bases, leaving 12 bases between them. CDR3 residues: CASREQGSEQFF. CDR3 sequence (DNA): TGTGCCAGCAGAGAACAGGGCAGTGAGCAGTTCTTC.

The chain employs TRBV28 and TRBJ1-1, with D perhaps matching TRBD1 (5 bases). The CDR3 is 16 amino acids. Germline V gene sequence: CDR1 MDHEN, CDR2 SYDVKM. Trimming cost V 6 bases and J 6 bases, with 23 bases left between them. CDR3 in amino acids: CASSIDGWRGHAEAFF. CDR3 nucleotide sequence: TGTGCCAGCAGCATCGACGGGTGGAGGGGTCACGCTGAAGCTTTCTTT. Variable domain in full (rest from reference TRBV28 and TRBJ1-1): DVKVTQSSRYLVKRTGEKVFLECVQDMDHENMFWYRQDPGLGLRLIYFSYDVKMKEKGDIPEGYSVSREKKERFSLILESASTNQTSMYLCASSIDGWRGHAEAFFGQGTRLTVV.

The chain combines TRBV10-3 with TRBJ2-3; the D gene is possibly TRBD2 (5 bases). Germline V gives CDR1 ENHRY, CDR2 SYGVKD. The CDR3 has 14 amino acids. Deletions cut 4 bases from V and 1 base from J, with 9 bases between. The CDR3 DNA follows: TGTGCCATCAGTGGCAGTAGCGGCACAGATACGCAGTATTTT. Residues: CAISGSSGTDTQYF.

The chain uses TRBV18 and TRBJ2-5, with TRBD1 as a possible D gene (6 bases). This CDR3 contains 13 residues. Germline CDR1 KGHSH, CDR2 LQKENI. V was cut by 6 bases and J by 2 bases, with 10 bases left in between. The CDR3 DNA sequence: TGTGCCAGCTCTAGGACAGATCAAGAGACCCAGTACTTC. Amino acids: CASSRTDQETQYF. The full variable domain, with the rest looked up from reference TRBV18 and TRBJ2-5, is NAGVMQNPRHLVRRRGQEARLRCSPMKGHSHVYWYRQLPEEGLKFMVYLQKENIIDESGMPKERFSAEFPKEGPSILRIQQVVRGDSAAYFCASSRTDQETQYFGPGTRLLVL.

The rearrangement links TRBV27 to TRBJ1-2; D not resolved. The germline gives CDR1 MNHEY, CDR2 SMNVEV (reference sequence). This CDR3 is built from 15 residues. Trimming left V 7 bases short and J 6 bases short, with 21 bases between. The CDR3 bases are TGTGCCAGCACCCGAATCTCCGGCGCCCAGGATGGCTACACCTTC. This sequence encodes CASTRISGAQDGYTF.

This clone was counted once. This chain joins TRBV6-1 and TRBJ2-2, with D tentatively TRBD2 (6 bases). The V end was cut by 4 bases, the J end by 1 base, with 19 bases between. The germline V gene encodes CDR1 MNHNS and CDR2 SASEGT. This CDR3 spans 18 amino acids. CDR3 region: CASSALAGGVRNTGELFF. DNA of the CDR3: TGTGCCAGCAGTGCCTTAGCTGGAGGGGTTAGGAACACCGGGGAGCTGTTTTTT.

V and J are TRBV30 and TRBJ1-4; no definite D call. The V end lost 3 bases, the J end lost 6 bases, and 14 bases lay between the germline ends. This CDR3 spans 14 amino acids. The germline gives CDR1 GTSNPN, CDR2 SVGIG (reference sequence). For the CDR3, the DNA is TGTGCCTGGAGGTCCCCTGGGCCGGATGAAAAACTGTTTTTT. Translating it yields CAWRSPGPDEKLFF. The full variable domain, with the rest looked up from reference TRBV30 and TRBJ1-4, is SQTIHQWPATLVQPVGSPLSLECTVEGTSNPNLYWYRQAAGRGLQLLFYSVGIGQISSEVPQNLSASRPQDRQFILSSKKLLLSDSGFYLCAWRSPGPDEKLFFGSGTQLSVL.

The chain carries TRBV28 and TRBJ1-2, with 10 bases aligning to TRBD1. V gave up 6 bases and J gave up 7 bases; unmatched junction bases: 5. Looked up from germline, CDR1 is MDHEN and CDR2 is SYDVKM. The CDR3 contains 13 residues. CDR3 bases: TGTGCCAGCAGGGGGACAGGGGCTCTTGGCTACACCTTC. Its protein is CASRGTGALGYTF.

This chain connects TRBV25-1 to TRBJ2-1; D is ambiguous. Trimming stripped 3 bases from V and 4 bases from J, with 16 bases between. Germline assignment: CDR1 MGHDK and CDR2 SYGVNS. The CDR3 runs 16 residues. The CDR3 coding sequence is TGTGCCAGCAGTGAGGGGTACCTACCCCCATACAATGAGCAGTTCTTC. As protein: CASSEGYLPPYNEQFF.

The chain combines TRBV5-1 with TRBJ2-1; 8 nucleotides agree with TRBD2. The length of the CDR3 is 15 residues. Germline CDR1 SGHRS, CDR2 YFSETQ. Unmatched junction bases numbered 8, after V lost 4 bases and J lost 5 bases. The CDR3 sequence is CASSTRGEENNEQFF. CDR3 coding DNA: TGCGCCAGCAGCACGCGGGGGGAGGAAAACAATGAGCAGTTCTTC.

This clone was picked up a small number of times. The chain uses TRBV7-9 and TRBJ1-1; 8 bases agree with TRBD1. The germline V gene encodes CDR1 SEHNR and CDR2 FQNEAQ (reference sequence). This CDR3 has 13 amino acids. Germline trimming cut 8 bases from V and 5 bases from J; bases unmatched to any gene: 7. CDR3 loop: CASLPQGATEAFF. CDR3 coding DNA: TGTGCCAGCTTACCCCAGGGGGCAACTGAAGCTTTCTTT.

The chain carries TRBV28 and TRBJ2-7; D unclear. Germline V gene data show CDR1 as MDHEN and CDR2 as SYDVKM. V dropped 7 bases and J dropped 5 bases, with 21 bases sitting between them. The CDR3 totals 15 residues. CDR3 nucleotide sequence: TGTGCCAGCATCGACCTGCTTGGCGGAGAAAACGAGCAGTACTTC. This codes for CASIDLLGGENEQYF.